This T cell receptor beta chain derives from a study of T cells in Graves' hyperthyroidism and ophthalmopathy. There were TCR beta CDR3 regions amplified from RNA transcripts. The HTBI primer set was used in a first-round RT-PCR of the TCR CDR3. TCRdb reanalysed the multiplex PCR reads using MiXCR and keeps one entry per CDR3 protein. The sample contains about 540,000 distinct CDR3 sequences, roughly 46% of which appear only once. Germline values: CDR1 SGHAT, CDR2 FQNNGV. V lost 1 base, J lost 6 bases, and 6 bases stayed unmatched. The CDR3 covers 14 residues. Of note for this clonotype: Its antigen is still unknown.

Findings and caveats of the study: Most clonotypes expanded in thyroid above 0.001 were likewise present in blood. From stable hyperthyroidism, ophthalmopathy was set apart by a 13 V-J model.

Each diagnosis was grounded in clinical symptoms, serum thyroxine and TRAb, thyroid ultrasound, and orbital computed tomography. The sample comprised peripheral blood or thyroid tissue (not recorded which). V and J are TRBV11-2 and TRBJ2-7; TRBD1 agrees at 7 bases. This sequence originates from a woman aged 18-29 years with Graves' hyperthyroidism. In nucleotides, the CDR3 is TGTGCCAGCAGCTTAGTGACAGGGTTCGCCGAGCAGTACTTC. It is translated as CASSLVTGFAEQYF. The complete variable domain, with remaining parts taken from reference TRBV11-2 and TRBJ2-7, reads EAGVAQSPRYKIIEKRQSVAFWCNPISGHATLYWYQQILGQGPKLLIQFQNNGVVDDSQLPKDRFSAERLKGVDSTLKIQPAKLEDSAVYLCASSLVTGFAEQYFGPGTRLTVT.